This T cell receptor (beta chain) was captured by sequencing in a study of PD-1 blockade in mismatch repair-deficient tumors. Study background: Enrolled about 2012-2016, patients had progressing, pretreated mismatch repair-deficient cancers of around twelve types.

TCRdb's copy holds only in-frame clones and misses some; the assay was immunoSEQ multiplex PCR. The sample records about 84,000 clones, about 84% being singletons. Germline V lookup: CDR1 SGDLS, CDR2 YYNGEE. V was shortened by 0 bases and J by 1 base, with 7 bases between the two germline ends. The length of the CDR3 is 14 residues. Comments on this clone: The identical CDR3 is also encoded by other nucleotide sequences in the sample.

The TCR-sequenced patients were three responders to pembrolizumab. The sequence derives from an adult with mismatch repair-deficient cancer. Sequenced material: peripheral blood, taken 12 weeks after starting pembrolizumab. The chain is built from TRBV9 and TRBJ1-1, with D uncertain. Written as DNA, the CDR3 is TGTGCCAGCAGCGTAGGTGCGGGGAACACTGAAGCTTTCTTT. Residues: CASSVGAGNTEAFF.